This T cell receptor beta chain came from a study of T cell repertoires in aging, cancer and after chemotherapy. A remark on this clonotype: Its specificity is not known.

Study outcomes and limitations: In each cancer cohort, median generation probability increased across chemotherapy, suggesting thymic output rebounded.

A mixed TRB-A/B primer pool amplified rearranged TRB by multiplex touch-down PCR. One entry per CDR3 protein results from TCRdb running MiXCR on the multiplex PCR reads. This sample has about 1,900 distinct CDR3 sequences, with 15% to 20% found just once. The template was genomic DNA from peripheral blood, not RNA. Input material: blood. The TCR originated in a human donor with a solid tumor.

CDR3 DNA sequence: TGTGCCAGCAGCCCCCTCCGGGATACGGGTGGTGAAAAACTGTTTTTT. This sequence encodes CASSPLRDTGGEKLFF. The rearrangement joins TRBV7-9 to TRBJ1-4, with D hard to call. CDR1 is SEHNR and CDR2 is FQNEAQ in the germline V gene (reference sequence). V dropped 5 bases and J dropped 7 bases, with 20 bases sitting between them. The CDR3 spans 16 residues.